This entry describes one T cell receptor (beta chain). Its antigen is currently unknown. The data were obtained in a study of fetal regulatory T cell absence and autoimmunity. Whole-study results and caveats: The oligoclonal enrichment was interpreted as supporting antigen-driven pancreatic autoimmunity before birth in IPEX syndrome. Pancreas TCRs were oligoclonally enriched versus cord blood, some clones over 95-fold.

Sequencing was at survey level. Assay used: immunoSEQ multiplex PCR; TCRdb lists only in-frame clones, some missing. This table has around 100,000 clones, 60% to 80% appearing once. The CDR3 spans 15 residues. CDR1 and CDR2 from the germline V gene are SNHLY and FYNNEI. The V segment lost 2 bases and the J segment 4 bases; nucleotides outside the gene matches: 6. The source material was pancreas tissue. The receptor was derived from a male donor with IPEX syndrome. The chain uses TRBV2 and TRBJ1-2; 8 bases line up with TRBD1. The CDR3 coding sequence is TGTGCCAGCAGTGAATGGACAGGGAGTGTCTATGGCTACACCTTC. Translation: CASSEWTGSVYGYTF. The full variable domain, its missing parts supplied by reference TRBV2 and TRBJ1-2, is EPEVTQTPSHQVTQMGQEVILRCVPISNHLYFYWYRQILGQKVEFLVSFYNNEISEKSEIFDDQFSVERPDGSNFTLKIRSTKLEDSAMYFCASSEWTGSVYGYTFGSGTRLTVV.